These T cell receptor beta chains were read from a single sample in a study of blood T cells in healthy people across ages. TCRdb reprocessed the 5' RACE reads with MiXCR, giving one entry per CDR3 protein. The table shows hundreds of thousands of distinct CDR3 sequences, with more than 50% occurring only once. What was sequenced was blood. These receptors came from a man aged 40-49 years in good health. Each CDR3 is given with its conserved first and last residue. A D gene is named only where the DNA matches it firmly. Some rows have no size entry. The others give once, few or many, or a class for an expanded clone.

d_call,clone_size,v_call,j_call,cdr3_nt,cdr3_aa
TRBD1,.,TRBV5-1,TRBJ2-3,TGCGCCAGCAGCTTGGAGGGGACAGGGAGGGATACGCAGTATTTT,CASSLEGTGRDTQYF
.,.,TRBV9,TRBJ2-3,TGTGCCAGCAGCGGAATTAGTCCGGATACGCAGTATTTT,CASSGISPDTQYF
.,.,TRBV18,TRBJ1-4,TGTGCCAGCTCACCACCGGGTCGGGCGAGGAATGAAAAACTGTTTTTT,CASSPPGRARNEKLFF
.,.,TRBV6-6,TRBJ1-2,TGTGCCAGCAGTTACTCGAGGGGGGACGGCTACACCTTC,CASSYSRGDGYTF
TRBD2,.,TRBV4-2,TRBJ2-7,TGTGCCAGCAGCCAAGATTGGAGAGCGGGGGAGCAGTACTTC,CASSQDWRAGEQYF
.,.,TRBV6-2/TRBV6-3,TRBJ2-1,TGTGCCAGCATTATCGACTCCTTCGGTGGCAATGGGCAGTTCTTC,CASIIDSFGGNGQFF
TRBD2,few,TRBV20-1,TRBJ2-1,TGCAGTGCCGAACTAGCGGGAGTCTACAATGAGCAGTTCTTC,CSAELAGVYNEQFF
.,.,TRBV4-3,TRBJ2-7,TGCGCCAGCAGCCAAGATATGCGCTACGAGCAGTACTTC,CASSQDMRYEQYF
.,.,TRBV6-5,TRBJ2-4,TGTGCCAGCAGTATCGACTCGCCAGCCAAAAACATTCAGTACTTC,CASSIDSPAKNIQYF
.,.,TRBV13,TRBJ1-6,TGTGCCAGCAGCCCAGGACGGCCACCCCTCCACTTT,CASSPGRPPLHF
.,.,TRBV28,TRBJ2-6,TGTGCCAGCAGTGAAGACAGGATAATACCCTCTGGGGCCAACGTCCTGACTTTC,CASSEDRIIPSGANVLTF
.,many,TRBV27,TRBJ2-7,TGTGCCAGCAGTCCGGTCCCGGGACGCAGTTACAATGAGCAGTACTTC,CASSPVPGRSYNEQYF
TRBD2,.,TRBV20-1,TRBJ2-1,TGCAGTGCTAGAGTGGGGGGAGGGCCGGGTCAGGGTGAGCAGTTCTTC,CSARVGGGPGQGEQFF
TRBD2,.,TRBV28,TRBJ2-3,TGTGCCAGCAGCCCCGGCCAAGGACTAGCGGGGGCCAGGACGTCAGATACGCAGTATTTT,CASSPGQGLAGARTSDTQYF
.,few,TRBV9,TRBJ1-2,TGTGCCAGCACTTCACGAGAGACCGGCTATGGCTACACCTTC,CASTSRETGYGYTF
.,.,TRBV5-5,TRBJ2-7,TGTGCCAGCAGCTGGGTAGGGCCCCCCGACGAGCAGTACTTC,CASSWVGPPDEQYF
.,few,TRBV20-1,TRBJ2-3,TGCAGTGCTAGAGATCCTCAGGCAGATACGCAGTATTTT,CSARDPQADTQYF
TRBD2,few,TRBV12-3/TRBV12-4,TRBJ2-1,TGTGCCAGCAGTAAAAACTCCGGGGGGAGCTCCTACAATGAGCAGTTCTTC,CASSKNSGGSSYNEQFF
.,.,TRBV28,TRBJ2-3,TGTGCCAGCAGTTTACCTAGACAGACAGATACGCAGTATTTT,CASSLPRQTDTQYF
.,.,TRBV28,TRBJ2-7,TGTGCCAGCAGTTTACCCCTACCGGCGGGCTTGGACGAGCAGTACTTC,CASSLPLPAGLDEQYF
TRBD2,.,TRBV29-1,TRBJ2-1,TGCAGCGTTGTTAGTAGCGGGAGGGCTTACAATGAGCAGTTCTTC,CSVVSSGRAYNEQFF
.,.,TRBV28,TRBJ2-5,TGTGCCAGCGGTCAGTCACTTCTAGGGCCCCGCGCCGAGCAGAACTTC,CASGQSLLGPRAEQNF
.,few,TRBV20-1,TRBJ2-1,TGCAGTGCTTACGCGGACAAAAACAATGAGCAGTTCTTC,CSAYADKNNEQFF
TRBD1,.,TRBV6-6,TRBJ2-7,TGTGCCAGCAGTTACTTGACAGGGAGCGCCTACGAGCAGTACTTC,CASSYLTGSAYEQYF
.,.,TRBV24-1,TRBJ2-3,TGTGCCACCAGTGATCCCTACTGGCATGGCGCGGGACAACAAGGGGATACGCAGTATTTT,CATSDPYWHGAGQQGDTQYF
.,.,TRBV7-3,TRBJ2-4,TGTGCCAGCAGCCCCGCCGTTGGGTCAAACATTCAGTACTTC,CASSPAVGSNIQYF
TRBD2,few,TRBV12-3/TRBV12-4,TRBJ2-7,TGTGCTAGCAGCCCGGGACTAGCGGGAGTCTCTACCGAGCAGTACTTC,CASSPGLAGVSTEQYF
TRBD1,.,TRBV5-1,TRBJ2-7,TGCGCCAGCAGGTCCGACAGGGGAGTATACGAGCAGTACTTC,CASRSDRGVYEQYF
TRBD1,.,TRBV12-3/TRBV12-4,TRBJ2-7,TGTGCCAGCAGTTTTTCGGACAGGGGGTCCTACGAGCAGTACTTC,CASSFSDRGSYEQYF
.,few,TRBV7-2,TRBJ2-7,TGTGCCAGCAGCGCAAAAGAGTCCGTGAACGAGCAGTACTTC,CASSAKESVNEQYF
TRBD2,few,TRBV6-4,TRBJ2-3,TGTGCCAGCAGCGAAGGGACTAGCGGCACAGATACGCAGTATTTT,CASSEGTSGTDTQYF
.,.,TRBV27,TRBJ1-5,TGTGCCAGCAGTTTCGGGGGGCAGGGTCAGCCCCAGCATTTT,CASSFGGQGQPQHF
TRBD1,few,TRBV7-9,TRBJ1-2,TGTGCCAGCAGCGAGGGACAGGGGGCTGTATATGGCTACACCTTC,CASSEGQGAVYGYTF
.,few,TRBV7-9,TRBJ2-7,TGTGCCAGCAGCTTAGCGAGGGCTAGCTCCTACGAGCAGTACTTC,CASSLARASSYEQYF
TRBD2,.,TRBV7-9,TRBJ2-3,TGTGCCAGCAGCTTAGCCCGTCTAGCGGGGGGGCCCCGTGTGGGAGATACGCAGTATTTT,CASSLARLAGGPRVGDTQYF
TRBD2,many,TRBV10-3,TRBJ2-5,TGTGCCATCAGCGTGGGAAAGGGACTAGCGGGAGGTTTGCTGGAGACCCAGTACTTC,CAISVGKGLAGGLLETQYF
.,.,TRBV20-1,TRBJ2-1,TGCAGTGCTAGATCGGGGCAGGGGTCCAATGAGCAGTTCTTC,CSARSGQGSNEQFF
TRBD1,few,TRBV15,TRBJ2-7,TGTGCCACCAGCAGCGACAGGGTCTACGAGCAGTACTTC,CATSSDRVYEQYF
.,.,TRBV20-1,TRBJ2-3,TGCAGTGCTGCCTGGACCGTTTCCGCAGATACGCAGTATTTT,CSAAWTVSADTQYF
.,.,TRBV12-3/TRBV12-4,TRBJ1-2,TGTGCCAGCAGTCAGTGGATGGAGGGGGGACGGAGTTATGGCTACACCTTC,CASSQWMEGGRSYGYTF
TRBD1,few,TRBV6-6,TRBJ2-5,TGTGCCAGCACCGGGACAGGGAAAGAGACCCAGTACTTC,CASTGTGKETQYF
.,.,TRBV20-1,TRBJ2-1,TGCAGTGCTGATGGGTCAGGGGCTAACAATGAGCAGTTCTTC,CSADGSGANNEQFF
.,many,TRBV10-3,TRBJ2-5,TGTGCCATCAATCGGGAACCACAGGAGACCCAGTACTTC,CAINREPQETQYF
.,.,TRBV29-1,TRBJ2-5,TGCAGCGTTGGAAGCTACCAAGAGACCCAGTACTTC,CSVGSYQETQYF